This T cell receptor (beta chain) is from a study of cytomegalovirus exposure and HLA in healthy donors. The PCR had 60 Vbeta and 13 Jbeta primers. Some clones are missing from TCRdb's copy, which holds only in-frame ones; the method was immunoSEQ multiplex PCR. The repertoire includes about 200,000 clones, roughly 79% of them detected once, and less than 2% sits in the top ten. Germline assignment: CDR1 SGHVS and CDR2 FQNEAQ. Trimming took 0 bases from V and 11 from J, leaving 16 bases between them. The CDR3 sequence is 14 residues long. The chain carries TRBV7-8 and TRBJ1-1, with D possibly matching TRBD1 (5 bases). The sequence derives from a man under 40 in good health and CMV-seronegative. The material sequenced was PBMCs. CDR3 sequence reads: CASSLAGPGGSAFF. CDR3 in DNA: TGTGCCAGCAGCTTAGCGGGGCCCGGGGGGAGTGCTTTCTTT.